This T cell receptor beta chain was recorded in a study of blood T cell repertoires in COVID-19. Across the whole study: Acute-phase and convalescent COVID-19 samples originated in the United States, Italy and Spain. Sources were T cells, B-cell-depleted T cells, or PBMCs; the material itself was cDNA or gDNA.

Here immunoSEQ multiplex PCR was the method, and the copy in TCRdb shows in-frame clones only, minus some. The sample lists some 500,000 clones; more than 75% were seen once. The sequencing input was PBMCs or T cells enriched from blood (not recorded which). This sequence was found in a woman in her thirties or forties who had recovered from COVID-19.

In nucleotides, the CDR3 is TGCGCCAGCAGTGAGTCGCCCCAGGGGGTCGGTAATGAGCAGTTCTTC. Translating gives CASSESPQGVGNEQFF. The chain uses TRBV10-2 and TRBJ2-1, with 7 nucleotides matching TRBD1. Trimming cost V 0 bases and J 7 bases; bases outside gene matches: 9. Germline CDR1 is WSHSY and CDR2 is SAAADI. The CDR3 spans 16 residues.